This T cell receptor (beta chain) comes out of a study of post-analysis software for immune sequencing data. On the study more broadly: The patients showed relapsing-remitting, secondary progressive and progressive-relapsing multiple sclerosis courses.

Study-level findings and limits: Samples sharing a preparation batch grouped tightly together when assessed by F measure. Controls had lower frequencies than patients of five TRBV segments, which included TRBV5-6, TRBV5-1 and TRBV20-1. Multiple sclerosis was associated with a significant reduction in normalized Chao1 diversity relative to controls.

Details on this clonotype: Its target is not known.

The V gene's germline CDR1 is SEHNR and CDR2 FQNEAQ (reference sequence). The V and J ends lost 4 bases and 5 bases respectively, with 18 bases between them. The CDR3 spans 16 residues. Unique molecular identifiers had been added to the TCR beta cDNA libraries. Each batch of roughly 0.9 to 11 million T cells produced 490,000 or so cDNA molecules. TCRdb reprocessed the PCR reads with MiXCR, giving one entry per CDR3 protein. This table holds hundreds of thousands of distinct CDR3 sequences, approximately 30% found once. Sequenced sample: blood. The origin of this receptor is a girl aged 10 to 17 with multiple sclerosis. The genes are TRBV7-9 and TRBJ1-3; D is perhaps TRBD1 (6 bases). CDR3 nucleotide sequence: TGTGCCAGCAGCTACGCCGGACAGCCTTCTAGAAACACCATATATTTT. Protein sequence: CASSYAGQPSRNTIYF.